The 12 T cell receptor beta chains reported below all come from one sample, sequenced in a study of human thymus T cells (dated by TCRdb to 2020 to 2022). The thymus tissue came from surgical resects taken out during corrective cardiac surgery. Library preparation employed the immunoSEQ multiplex PCR assay. TCRdb's version of the immuneACCESS table is confined to in-frame rearrangements and falls short of the full clone set. An unresolved V gene accounts for under half of the shortfall where checked; the remainder is of unknown origin. Here the sample has roughly 120,000 clones; about 95% occur a single time. Of the sample, around 0.022% falls within the top ten clones. Sequences were obtained from thymus tissue. Every receptor here comes from a boy under two years old with a congenital heart defect but otherwise immunologically healthy.

The chain has TRBV5-4 and TRBJ1-1; D remains unclear. This CDR3 spans 14 amino acids. Looked up from germline, CDR1 is SGHNT and CDR2 is YYREEE (reference sequence). Between the trimmed V and J ends, which lost 2 bases and 1 base, there was a span of 9 bases. CDR3 in DNA: TGTGCCAGCAGCTTTACACTGGCGAACACTGAAGCTTTCTTT. Its translation: CASSFTLANTEAFF.

V usage is TRBV15 and J usage is TRBJ1-3; 9 nucleotides match TRBD1. Germline loops: CDR1 LNHNV, CDR2 YYDKDF (reference sequence). The junction had 5 bases not matched to a gene; V was cut back by 4 bases and J by 4 bases. This CDR3 region has 15 residues. CDR3 nucleotides: TGTGCCACCAGCATTAACAGGGGGCGAGGAAACACCATATATTTT. Its translation is CATSINRGRGNTIYF. The variable domain in full, with the rest retrieved from reference TRBV15 and TRBJ1-3, is DAMVIQNPRYQVTQFGKPVTLSCSQTLNHNVMYWYQQKSSQAPKLLFHYYDKDFNNEADTPDNFQSRRPNTSFCFLDIRSPGLGDTAMYLCATSINRGRGNTIYFGEGSWLTVV.

V is TRBV28 and J is TRBJ1-6; the D is unclear. Trimming removed 8 bases at V and 7 bases at J, with 15 bases between. This CDR3 is built from 14 residues. Germline CDR1 and CDR2: MDHEN and SYDVKM. The CDR3 protein is CASVHGNQNSPLHF. In DNA form, the CDR3 reads TGTGCCAGCGTCCACGGGAATCAAAATTCACCCCTCCACTTT. The full variable domain, rest sourced from reference TRBV28 and TRBJ1-6, is DVKVTQSSRYLVKRTGEKVFLECVQDMDHENMFWYRQDPGLGLRLIYFSYDVKMKEKGDIPEGYSVSREKKERFSLILESASTNQTSMYLCASVHGNQNSPLHFGNGTRLTVT.

The chain joins TRBV30 to TRBJ2-1; D is tentatively TRBD1 or TRBD2 (5 bases each). V dropped 2 bases and J dropped 6 bases, with 11 bases sitting between them. The length of the CDR3 is 13 residues. Germline values: CDR1 GTSNPN, CDR2 SVGIG (reference sequence). For the CDR3, the DNA is TGTGCCTGGAGTCGGCCGGGGCCCAATGAGCAGTTCTTC. Translated, it gives CAWSRPGPNEQFF.

The chain uses TRBV5-8 and TRBJ1-1, with a tentative D call TRBD1 (6 bases). This CDR3 is built from 11 residues. Germline V gene data show CDR1 as SGHTS and CDR2 as YDEGEE. Trimming stripped 8 bases from V and 5 bases from J, with 10 bases between. The CDR3 bases are TGTGCCAGACAGGGTAAGACTGAAGCTTTCTTT. Its translation: CARQGKTEAFF. The full variable domain, completed using reference TRBV5-8 and TRBJ1-1, is EAGVTQSPTHLIKTRGQQATLRCSPISGHTSVYWYQQALGLGLQFLLWYDEGEERNRGNFPPRFSGRQFPNYSSELNVNALELEDSALYLCARQGKTEAFFGQGTRLTVV.

V is TRBV10-3 and J is TRBJ1-4, with a tentative D call TRBD1 (5 bases). Trimming cost V 6 bases and J 12 bases, with 17 bases left between them. The CDR3 is 13 amino acids. Per germline, CDR1 ENHRY and CDR2 SYGVKD. The CDR3, as DNA: TGTGCCATCAGGGGACTTTCAGGAGGAGAACTGTTTTTT. Amino acid sequence: CAIRGLSGGELFF.

The CDR3 is CASSSDSPGMNTEAFF. The CDR3 region has the DNA TGTGCCAGCAGCTCCGACTCCCCGGGTATGAACACTGAAGCTTTCTTT. The chain joins TRBV6-6 to TRBJ1-1; D ambiguous. Per germline, CDR1 MNHNY and CDR2 SVGAGI (reference sequence). The CDR3 length is 16 residues. V dropped 6 bases and J dropped 0 bases, with 17 bases sitting between them.

The sample holds one count of this clone. The rearrangement joins TRBV18 to TRBJ2-7; D ambiguous. Trimming pared 6 bases from V and 0 bases from J, leaving 3 bases between. The CDR3 runs 11 residues. CDR1 and CDR2 (germline): KGHSH, LQKENI. The CDR3 coding sequence is TGTGCCAGCTCGCACTCCTACGAGCAGTACTTC. It yields the protein CASSHSYEQYF.

The gene calls are TRBV2 and TRBJ2-1, with D possibly matching TRBD2 (6 bases). The CDR3 contains 15 residues. V lost 7 bases to trimming and J lost 9 bases, with 22 bases between them. Germline loops: CDR1 SNHLY, CDR2 FYNNEI. The CDR3 protein is CASTDRGSQGSEQFF. CDR3 bases: TGTGCCAGCACCGACCGGGGGTCACAAGGCAGTGAGCAGTTCTTC.

V is TRBV5-1 and J is TRBJ2-3; perhaps TRBD2 as D (5 bases). Trimming took off 4 bases at V and 4 bases at J, with 16 bases between the two ends. Germline V gene sequence: CDR1 SGHRS, CDR2 YFSETQ. The CDR3 sequence is 15 residues long. The DNA for the CDR3 is TGCGCCAGCAGCCCCCCCGTCGGGGATTCAGATACGCAGTATTTT. Encoded protein: CASSPPVGDSDTQYF.

As DNA, the CDR3 is TGCGCCAGCAGCCCGGGGGGGACAGCGATTGGCTACACCTTC. This gives the protein CASSPGGTAIGYTF. The chain carries TRBV4-1 and TRBJ1-2; 7 bases match TRBD1. V trimming: 4 bases; J trimming: 7 bases; junction bases outside the gene matches: 9. The germline CDR1 and CDR2 sequences are MGHRA and YSYEKL. CDR3 size: 14 residues.

This clone is a singleton in its sample. The rearrangement joins TRBV28 to TRBJ1-2; D unresolved. The CDR3 loop spans 14 amino acids. Germline CDR1 is MDHEN and CDR2 is SYDVKM. V shed 1 base and J shed 9 bases, with 15 bases lying between them. The CDR3 coding sequence is TGTGCCAGCAGTTTATCGGCAGAGCCTGTTAGCTACACCTTC. This gives the protein CASSLSAEPVSYTF.